This paragraph reports one T cell receptor beta chain. The sample belongs to a study of CD8 T cells in Susac syndrome. Random-hexamer reverse transcription was applied to roughly 0.5 to 1 ug RNA. TCRdb independently ran MiXCR on the immunoSEQ multiplex PCR reads; one entry per CDR3 protein. The table lists approximately 120,000 distinct CDR3 sequences, about nine tenths of them singletons. The CDR3 is 14 residues long. The germline V gene has CDR1 LGHNA and CDR2 YNFKEQ. V lost 0 bases and J lost 2, with 7 bases in between. Sequencing was carried out using CD4+ T cells from PBMCs. The chain is built from TRBV4-2 and TRBJ1-1, with D possibly matching TRBD1 (5 bases). This sequence originates from a human donor in good health. The CDR3 DNA follows: TGTGCCAGCAGCCAAGATGGACATAACACTGAAGCTTTCTTT. Translation gives CASSQDGHNTEAFF.